The sequence of this T cell receptor beta chain was determined in a study of cytomegalovirus exposure and HLA in healthy donors. For the study at large: Among about 380 genotyped donors, about 83% fell in the Caucasian-associated ancestry cluster.

The PCR ran on 60 Vbeta and 13 Jbeta primers. Original analysis: In a later analysis, of roughly 83 million unique beta chains, about 12 million appeared in at least two donors. TCRdb keeps only in-frame clones here, not all; method: immunoSEQ multiplex PCR. Clone size and the V and J calls come from that table; the DNA yielded D and trimming. The table shows 160,000 or so clones, with over 65% occurring only once. Germline V gives CDR1 SGHVS, CDR2 FNYEAQ. Between the trimmed V and J ends, which lost 5 bases and 6 bases, there was a span of 10 bases. The CDR3 has 13 residues. A remark on this clone: Its target is not known.

Study results and limitations: The authors excluded some V segments, including TRBV6-2 and TRBV6-3, as indistinguishable. A highly shared variant cluster was judged a likely technical artifact.

Sequencing used PBMCs. The clonotype originates from a man in his late teens or twenties in good health and CMV-seropositive. The chain recombines TRBV7-6 with TRBJ1-4; possibly TRBD1 for D (6 bases). CDR3 sequence: CASSPGEDEKLFF. The CDR3 DNA reads as TGTGCCAGCAGCCCAGGGGAAGATGAAAAACTGTTTTTT.